A single sample is the source of the 5 T cell receptor beta chains below, sequenced in a study of Graves' ophthalmopathy and Graves' hyperthyroidism. The sequenced template was RNA, covering the TCR beta CDR3 region. First-round RT-PCR used HTBI primers; second-round multiplex PCR followed. MiXCR was run by TCRdb on the multiplex PCR reads, yielding one entry per CDR3 protein. The sample comprises about 480,000 distinct CDR3 sequences, approximately 14% of which are singletons, and roughly 10% rests with the top ten. The source material was blood. The source is a woman aged 25 to 39 with Graves' ophthalmopathy.

This clonotype was observed a few times. This chain uses TRBV29-1 with TRBJ2-7; 7 bases agree with TRBD2. This CDR3 is built from 14 residues. Trimming at V came to 3 bases and at J to 3 bases, leaving 8 bases not matched to a gene. In germline, CDR1 is SQVTM, CDR2 ANQGSEA. The CDR3 loop is CSVEGGSASYEQYF. The CDR3 DNA sequence: TGCAGCGTTGAGGGGGGGTCGGCGAGCTACGAGCAGTACTTC.

This clonotype was counted many times. The V call is TRBV7-2, the J call TRBJ1-1, with unresolved D. Germline lookup yields CDR1 SGHTA and CDR2 FQGNSA. The CDR3 length is 13 residues. The V end lost 5 bases, the J end lost 5 bases, and 12 bases lay between the germline ends. The CDR3 loop is CASSLNAPTEAFF. The CDR3 nucleotides are TGTGCCAGCAGCCTCAATGCCCCGACTGAAGCTTTCTTT.

At least ten counts were recorded for this clonotype. The chain is built from TRBV5-1 and TRBJ2-7; maybe TRBD1 (6 bases). There are 14 residues in the CDR3. Deletions cut 4 bases from V and 5 bases from J, with 16 bases between. The germline CDR1 and CDR2 sequences are SGHRS and YFSETQ. As DNA, the CDR3 is TGCGCCAGCAGCCTGACACAGGGAACCCACGAGCAGTACTTC. Amino acids: CASSLTQGTHEQYF. The full variable domain, its missing parts supplied by reference TRBV5-1 and TRBJ2-7, is KAGVTQTPRYLIKTRGQQVTLSCSPISGHRSVSWYQQTPGQGLQFLFEYFSETQRNKGNFPGRFSGRQFSNSRSEMNVSTLELGDSALYLCASSLTQGTHEQYFGPGTRLTVT.

The sample holds many counts of this clonotype. The chain uses TRBV19 and TRBJ1-5, with TRBD1 as a possible D gene (6 bases). CDR3 size: 15 residues. Per germline, CDR1 LNHDA and CDR2 SQIVND (reference sequence). Between the trimmed V and J ends, which lost 7 bases and 5 bases, there was a span of 18 bases. The CDR3 region has the DNA TGTGCCAGTACCATAGGGGGACTTGGGCATCAGCCCCAGCATTTT. The encoded protein is CASTIGGLGHQPQHF.

There are many counts of this clonotype. The rearrangement joins TRBV5-6 to TRBJ1-2; possibly TRBD1 for D (6 bases). Germline V gene lookup returns CDR1 SGHDT and CDR2 YYEEEE. The CDR3 consists of 12 residues. Trimming pared 9 bases from V and 3 bases from J, leaving 12 bases between. The CDR3 sequence is CATRGVDYGYTF. The CDR3 DNA is TGTGCCACTAGGGGGGTCGACTATGGCTACACCTTC.